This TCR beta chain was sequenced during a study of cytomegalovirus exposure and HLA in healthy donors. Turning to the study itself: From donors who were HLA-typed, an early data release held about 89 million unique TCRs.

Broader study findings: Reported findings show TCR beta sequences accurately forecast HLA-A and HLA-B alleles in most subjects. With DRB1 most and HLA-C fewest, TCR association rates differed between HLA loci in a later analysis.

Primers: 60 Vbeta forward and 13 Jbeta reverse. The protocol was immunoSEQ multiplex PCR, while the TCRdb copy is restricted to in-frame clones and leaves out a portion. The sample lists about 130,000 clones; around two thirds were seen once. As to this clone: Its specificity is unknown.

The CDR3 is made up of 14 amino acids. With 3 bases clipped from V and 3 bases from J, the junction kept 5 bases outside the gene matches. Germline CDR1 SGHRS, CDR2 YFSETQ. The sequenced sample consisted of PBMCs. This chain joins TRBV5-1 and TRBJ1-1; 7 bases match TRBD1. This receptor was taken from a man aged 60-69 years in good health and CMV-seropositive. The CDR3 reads CASSYNRGDTEAFF. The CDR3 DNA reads TGCGCCAGCAGCTATAACAGGGGAGACACTGAAGCTTTCTTT.